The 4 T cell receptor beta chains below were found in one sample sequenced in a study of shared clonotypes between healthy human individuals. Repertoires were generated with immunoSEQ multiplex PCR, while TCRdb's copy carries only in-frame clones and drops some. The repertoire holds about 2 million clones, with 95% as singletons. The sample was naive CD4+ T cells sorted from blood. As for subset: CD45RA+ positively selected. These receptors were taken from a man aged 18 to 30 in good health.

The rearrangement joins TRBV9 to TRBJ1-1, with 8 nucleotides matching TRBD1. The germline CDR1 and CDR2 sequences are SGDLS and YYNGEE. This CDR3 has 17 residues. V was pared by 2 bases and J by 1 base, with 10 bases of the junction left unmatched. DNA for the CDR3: TGTGCCAGCAGCGTGAGCTTGGGTACAGGGGGGAACACTGAAGCTTTCTTT. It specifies CASSVSLGTGGNTEAFF. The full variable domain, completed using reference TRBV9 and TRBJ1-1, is DSGVTQTPKHLITATGQRVTLRCSPRSGDLSVYWYQQSLDQGLQFLIQYYNGEERAKGNILERFSAQQFPDLHSELNLSSLELGDSALYFCASSVSLGTGGNTEAFFGQGTRLTVV.

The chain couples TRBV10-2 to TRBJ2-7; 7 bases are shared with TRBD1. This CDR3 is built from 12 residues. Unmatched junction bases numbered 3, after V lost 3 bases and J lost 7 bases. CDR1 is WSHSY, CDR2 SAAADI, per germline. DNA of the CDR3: TGCGCCAGCAGTGACTCAGGGGGAGAGCAGTACTTC. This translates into CASSDSGGEQYF.

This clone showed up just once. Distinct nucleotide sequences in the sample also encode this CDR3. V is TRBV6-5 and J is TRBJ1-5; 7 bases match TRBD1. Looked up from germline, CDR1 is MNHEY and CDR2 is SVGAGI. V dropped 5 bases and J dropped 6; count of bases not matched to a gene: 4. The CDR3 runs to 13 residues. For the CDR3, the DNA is TGTGCCAGCAGTCCAGGGGGAGGTCAGCCCCAGCATTTT. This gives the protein CASSPGGGQPQHF.

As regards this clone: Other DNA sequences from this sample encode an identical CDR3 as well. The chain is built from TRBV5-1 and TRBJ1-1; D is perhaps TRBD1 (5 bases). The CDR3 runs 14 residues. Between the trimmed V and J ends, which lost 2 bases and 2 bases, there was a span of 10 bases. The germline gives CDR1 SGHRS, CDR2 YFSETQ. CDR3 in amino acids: CASSFGGLNTEAFF. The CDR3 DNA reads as TGCGCCAGCAGCTTCGGGGGACTTAACACTGAAGCTTTCTTT.